This TCR beta chain stems from a study of long-term antiretroviral therapy in people with HIV. The overall study: The earliest samples came from an era when ART typically awaited falling CD4 counts.

At survey level, the immunoSEQ assay was run in its v3.0 version. For every sample, sequencing targeted roughly 40,000-55,000 T-cell genomes. Profiled with immunoSEQ multiplex PCR; TCRdb holds only in-frame clones, not every one. The top ten hold 9% to 10% of the sample, which has 20,000 to 30,000 clones, roughly 78% seen once. Every one of the participants with HIV received treatment in the United States. Study results and caveats: ART adherence, viral resistance and therapy changes went unrecorded.

Comment on this clone: Its specificity is not known.

V was clipped by 1 base and J by 0 bases, with 9 bases between them. The CDR3 extends over 16 amino acids. Germline assignment: CDR1 SEHNR and CDR2 FQNEAQ (reference sequence). The chain recombines TRBV7-9 with TRBJ1-4; weak D call: TRBD1 (5 bases). The specimen was unsorted PBMCs, collected 1.2 years after starting antiretroviral therapy. The receptor's source is a woman in her thirties or forties with HIV. CDR3 amino acids: CASSLDPGATNEKLFF. As DNA, the CDR3 is TGTGCCAGCAGCTTAGACCCGGGGGCAACTAATGAAAAACTGTTTTTT.